These 25 T cell receptor beta chains were all obtained from the same sample, sequenced in a study of blood T cells in healthy people across ages. Through a sample-barcoded 5' primer and a J-beta primer mix, a second PCR was run for roughly 6 to 12 cycles. In TCRdb, the 5' RACE reads were re-called with MiXCR into one record per CDR3 protein. This table holds roughly 650,000 distinct CDR3 sequences, about a third found once. Sequenced sample: blood. Receptors originate from a woman of 80 years or more in good health.

This clonotype was seen many times. J is TRBJ2-7 and V is TRBV6-5; TRBD2 might be the D (7 bases). Trimming removed 2 bases from V and 6 bases from J, with 17 bases in between. The CDR3 has 15 amino acids. Germline V lookup: CDR1 MNHEY, CDR2 SVGAGI. The CDR3 sequence is CASSYAVGGGAEQYF. The CDR3 nucleotides read TGTGCCAGCAGTTACGCGGTTGGGGGGGGCGCCGAGCAGTACTTC.

As for this clonotype: A junction end diverges from the germline sequence, so it may reflect a read error. The rearrangement joins TRBV5-6 to TRBJ1-2; D is possibly TRBD1 (6 bases). The CDR3 extends over 12 amino acids. Germline CDR1 SGHDT, CDR2 YYEEEE. The CDR3 sequence is CASSTYIGGCTF. DNA of the CDR3: TGTGCCAGCAGCACATACATTGGGGGCTGCACCTTC.

This clonotype has ten or more counts. V usage is TRBV7-3 and J usage is TRBJ2-1, with D tentatively TRBD1 (6 bases). V was shortened by 0 bases and J by 7 bases, with 19 bases between the two germline ends. This CDR3 has 17 residues. In germline, CDR1 is SGHTA, CDR2 FQGTGA. DNA of the CDR3: TGTGCCAGCAGCTTAACGGATCGCCGGGACAACAATAATGAGCAGTTCTTC. This sequence encodes CASSLTDRRDNNNEQFF.

The sample holds a few counts of this clonotype. This clone may be a read error of a much larger clone one base away. The chain combines TRBV28 with TRBJ1-2; no clear D gene. CDR3 length: 15 residues. The germline CDR1 and CDR2 sequences are MDHEN and SYDVKM. In DNA, the CDR3 is TGTGCCGGCAGTCCCGCCGGGTCCCCCTCTTATGGCTACACCTTC. It codes for CAGSPAGSPSYGYTF.

This clonotype occurred many times. This rearrangement joins TRBV6-1 to TRBJ2-7; 13 bases match TRBD2. V gave up 6 bases and J gave up 0 bases; unmatched junction bases: 8. The CDR3 has 17 residues. Germline V gene sequence: CDR1 MNHNS, CDR2 SASEGT. CDR3 DNA sequence: TGTGCCAGCAGCCTCACGGGGACTAGCGGGATCTCCTACGAGCAGTACTTC. As protein: CASSLTGTSGISYEQYF.

This clonotype was counted ten times or more. The CDR3 nucleotides are TGTGCCAGCAACTCGAGGGGGGCGGGGGCTTTGAACAATGAGCAGTTCTTC. It codes for CASNSRGAGALNNEQFF. The chain links TRBV7-9 to TRBJ2-1; D is possibly TRBD2 (7 bases). Per germline, CDR1 SEHNR and CDR2 FQNEAQ (reference sequence). This CDR3 is 17 amino acids long. V was pared by 7 bases and J by 5 bases, with 24 bases between. The entire variable domain, with the rest obtained from reference TRBV7-9 and TRBJ2-1, is as follows: DTGVSQNPRHKITKRGQNVTFRCDPISEHNRLYWYRQTLGQGPEFLTYFQNEAQLEKSRLLSDRFSAERPKGSFSTLEIQRTEQGDSAMYLCASNSRGAGALNNEQFFGPGTRLTVL.

This clonotype appeared many times. This chain connects TRBV27 to TRBJ1-2; no clear D. Trimming cost V 5 bases and J 4 bases, with 11 bases left between them. Germline values: CDR1 MNHEY, CDR2 SMNVEV (reference sequence). The CDR3 extends over 13 amino acids. CDR3 coding DNA: TGTGCCAGCAGTCGGATATCCAGCTATGGCTACACCTTC. It encodes CASSRISSYGYTF.

In its sample, this clonotype was seen a few times. A much larger clone lies a single base off, so this may be a read error. V usage is TRBV7-2 and J usage is TRBJ2-1; perhaps TRBD1 as D (6 bases). The germline gives CDR1 SGHTA, CDR2 FQGNSA. The V gene lost 2 bases and the J gene lost 2 bases, with 10 bases spanning the gap. The CDR3 contains 15 residues. The chain's CDR3 is CASSLYREPYNEQFF. The CDR3 DNA follows: TGTGCCAGCAGCTTATACAGGGAGCCCTACAATGAGCAGTTCTTC.

In its sample, this clonotype was seen many times. CDR3 in amino acids: CASSRGLINSPLHF. The CDR3 coding sequence is TGTGCCAGCAGCCGAGGACTGATAAATTCACCCCTCCACTTT. The rearrangement uses TRBV7-3 and TRBJ1-6, with D uncertain. This CDR3 has 14 amino acids. V lost 5 bases, J lost 7 bases, and 12 bases lay in between. Germline loops: CDR1 SGHTA, CDR2 FQGTGA.

This clonotype was counted at least ten times. This rearrangement joins TRBV20-1 to TRBJ2-7, with D perhaps given as TRBD1 or TRBD2 (6 bases each). CDR3 length: 15 residues. Trimming cost V 0 bases and J 1 base, with 13 bases left between them. Germline V gene data show CDR1 as DFQATT and CDR2 as SNEGSKA (reference sequence). The CDR3 sequence is CSARDMGGPSYEQYF. CDR3 DNA sequence: TGCAGTGCTAGAGATATGGGGGGCCCATCCTACGAGCAGTACTTC.

This clonotype was seen at least ten times. This chain uses TRBV5-1 with TRBJ2-1, with TRBD2 as a possible D gene (5 bases). The CDR3 is 16 residues long. The V gene lost 1 base and the J gene lost 3 bases, with 14 bases spanning the gap. The germline gives CDR1 SGHRS, CDR2 YFSETQ. CDR3 protein: CASSLWASLSYNEQFF. CDR3 bases: TGCGCCAGCAGCTTGTGGGCTAGCCTAAGCTACAATGAGCAGTTCTTC.

The rearrangement uses TRBV11-2 and TRBJ1-1; no clear D. The CDR3 loop spans 12 amino acids. The V gene lost 4 bases and the J gene lost 5 bases, with 8 bases spanning the gap. Germline CDR1 is SGHAT and CDR2 is FQNNGV. The CDR3 coding sequence is TGTGCCAGCAGCTACGGGTGGACTGAAGCTTTCTTT. Translation: CASSYGWTEAFF.

The chain links TRBV28 to TRBJ1-6; D possibly corresponds to TRBD1 (5 bases). Trimming took off 11 bases at V and 7 bases at J, with 15 bases between the two ends. The CDR3 runs to 13 residues. CDR1 is MDHEN, CDR2 SYDVKM, per germline. The CDR3 is CAGIDSRNSPLHF. As DNA, the CDR3 is TGTGCCGGCATTGACAGTAGGAATTCACCCCTCCACTTT.

The rearrangement joins TRBV7-9 to TRBJ1-2; 10 nucleotides match TRBD1. CDR3 size: 18 residues. Trimming cost V 6 bases and J 6 bases; bases outside gene matches: 19. Germline CDR1 and CDR2: SEHNR and FQNEAQ (reference sequence). CDR3 sequence (DNA): TGTGCCAGCAGTCCCGCCGGGACAGGGGCGTCCGAACTGAATGGCTACACCTTC. This codes for CASSPAGTGASELNGYTF.

This clonotype was found many times. This chain uses TRBV7-2 with TRBJ2-1; D is unresolved. V was trimmed by 1 base and J by 0 bases, leaving 10 bases between them. The CDR3 has 16 amino acids. CDR1 and CDR2 from the germline V gene are SGHTA and FQGNSA. The CDR3, as DNA: TGTGCCAGCAGCTTAGTTGCAGTCCGCTCCTACAATGAGCAGTTCTTC. Translation: CASSLVAVRSYNEQFF.

This clonotype has at least ten counts. The chain is built from TRBV15 and TRBJ1-5, with no clear D. The CDR3 spans 15 residues. Germline-derived CDR1 and CDR2 are LNHNV and YYDKDF (reference sequence). V dropped 0 bases and J dropped 4 bases, with 10 bases sitting between them. CDR3 nucleotides: TGTGCCACCAGCAGAGATAGCGGGCTGAATCAGCCCCAGCATTTT. Protein sequence: CATSRDSGLNQPQHF.

This clonotype was detected ten times or more. This chain connects TRBV5-6 to TRBJ2-7, with 7 nucleotides matching TRBD1. Per the germline V gene, CDR1 is SGHDT and CDR2 is YYEEEE. J was trimmed by 0 bases and V by 2 bases; bases with no gene match: 5. This CDR3 contains 15 residues. The CDR3 DNA sequence: TGTGCCAGCAGCTTAGGGACAGATCTCTCCTACGAGCAGTACTTC. It encodes CASSLGTDLSYEQYF.

The gene calls are TRBV28 and TRBJ1-5; D is unresolved. Germline V CDR1 and CDR2: MDHEN, SYDVKM. The CDR3 extends over 12 amino acids. The CDR3 spells CATIDSNQPQHF. The DNA for the CDR3 is TGTGCGACCATCGATAGCAATCAGCCCCAGCATTTT.

Only one count was recorded for this clonotype. The chain has TRBV6-6 and TRBJ2-3; 14 nucleotides line up with TRBD2. Trimming at V came to 6 bases and at J to 5 bases, leaving 1 base not matched to a gene. The germline gives CDR1 MNHNY, CDR2 SVGAGI (reference sequence). The CDR3 contains 14 residues. This chain's CDR3 is CASRGTSGRDTQYF. The CDR3 region has the DNA TGTGCCAGCAGGGGGACTAGCGGGAGAGATACGCAGTATTTT.

This chain connects TRBV25-1 to TRBJ1-2; no clear D. The V gene lost 3 bases and the J gene lost 4 bases, with 9 bases spanning the gap. Germline CDR1 is MGHDK and CDR2 is SYGVNS. The CDR3 length is 13 residues. DNA of the CDR3: TGTGCCAGCAGTGAGAGGCACCGCTATGGCTACACCTTC. Protein: CASSERHRYGYTF.

A remark on this clonotype: Its ends do not fully match the called genes, so a read error is possible. The genes are TRBV6-1 and TRBJ2-5; D gene uncertain. Looked up from germline, CDR1 is MNHNS and CDR2 is SASEGT. The CDR3 totals 13 residues. The CDR3 nucleotides are TGTGCCAGCAGGGAAGTGCCGGTTCGGACCCAGTACTTC. Translation gives CASREVPVRTQYF.

V and J are TRBV29-1 and TRBJ2-1; 7 bases map to TRBD2. With 7 bases clipped from V and 9 bases from J, the junction kept 18 bases outside the gene matches. CDR3 length: 15 residues. The germline V gene encodes CDR1 SQVTM and CDR2 ANQGSEA. The CDR3 spells CSAGLVRGSHGEQFF. DNA for the CDR3: TGCAGCGCTGGGCTCGTGCGGGGGAGCCACGGTGAGCAGTTCTTC.

This clonotype was counted ten times or more. This CDR3 reads CASRPGTDSYEQYF. Here the CDR3 DNA reads TGTGCCAGCAGACCCGGGACTGATTCCTACGAGCAGTACTTC. This chain links TRBV28 with TRBJ2-7; TRBD2 is a possible D gene (6 bases). Per germline, CDR1 MDHEN and CDR2 SYDVKM. The CDR3 has 14 amino acids. Trimming stripped 6 bases from V and 1 base from J, with 13 bases between.

This clonotype was found many times. The chain joins TRBV29-1 to TRBJ2-2; D may be TRBD1 (6 bases). The CDR3 consists of 13 residues. The ends were cut back, 7 bases at V and 3 bases at J, with 12 bases in the middle. CDR1 SQVTM and CDR2 ANQGSEA come from the germline V gene. The CDR3 region has the DNA TGCAGCGCCGACCAGGGGTACACCGGGGAGCTGTTTTTT. Protein sequence: CSADQGYTGELFF.

This clonotype has more than one count but fewer than ten. A much more abundant neighbour one base away suggests this may be a read error. The rearrangement joins TRBV6-1 to TRBJ2-7; unclear D gene. The CDR3 has 14 residues. Germline CDR1 reads MNHNS; CDR2 reads SASEGT. The CDR3 here is CASREALARYEQYF. DNA for the CDR3: TGTGCCAGCAGGGAAGCGTTGGCCCGCTACGAGCAGTACTTC.